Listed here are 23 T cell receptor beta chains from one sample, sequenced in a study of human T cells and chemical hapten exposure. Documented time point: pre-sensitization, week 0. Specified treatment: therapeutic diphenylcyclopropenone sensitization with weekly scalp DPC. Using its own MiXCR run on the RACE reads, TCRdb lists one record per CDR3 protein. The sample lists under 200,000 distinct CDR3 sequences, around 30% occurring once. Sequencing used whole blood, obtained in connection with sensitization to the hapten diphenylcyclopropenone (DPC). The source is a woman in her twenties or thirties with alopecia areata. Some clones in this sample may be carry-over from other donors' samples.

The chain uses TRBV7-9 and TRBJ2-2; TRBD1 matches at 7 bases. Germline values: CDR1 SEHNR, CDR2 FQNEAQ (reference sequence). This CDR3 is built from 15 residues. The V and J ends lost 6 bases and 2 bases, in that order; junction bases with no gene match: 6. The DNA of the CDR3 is TGTGCCAGCAGACTTCAGGGGGTAAACACCGGGGAGCTGTTTTTT. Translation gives CASRLQGVNTGELFF.

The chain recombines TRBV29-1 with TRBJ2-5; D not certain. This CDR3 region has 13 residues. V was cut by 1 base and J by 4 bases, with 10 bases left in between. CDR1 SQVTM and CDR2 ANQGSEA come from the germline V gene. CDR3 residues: CSVEGPARETQYF. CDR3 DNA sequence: TGCAGCGTTGAAGGCCCCGCCAGAGAGACCCAGTACTTC.

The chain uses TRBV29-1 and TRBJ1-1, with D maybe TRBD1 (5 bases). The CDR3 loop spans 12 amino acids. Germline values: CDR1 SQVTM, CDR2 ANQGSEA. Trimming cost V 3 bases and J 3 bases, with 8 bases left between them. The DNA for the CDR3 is TGCAGCGTTGAGGGGGTGGACACTGAAGCTTTCTTT. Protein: CSVEGVDTEAFF.

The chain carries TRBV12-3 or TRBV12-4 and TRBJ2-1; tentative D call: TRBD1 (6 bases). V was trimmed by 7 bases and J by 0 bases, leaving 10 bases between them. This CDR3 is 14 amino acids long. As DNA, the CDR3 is TGTGCCAGCATCGTGGACAGCTCCTACAATGAGCAGTTCTTC. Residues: CASIVDSSYNEQFF.

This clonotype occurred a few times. CDR3 nucleotide sequence: TGCAGCGTGGACCTCGGGGGAGGCACAGATACGCAGTATTTT. Amino acid sequence: CSVDLGGGTDTQYF. The chain employs TRBV29-1 and TRBJ2-3; maybe TRBD2 (6 bases). Germline V gene sequence: CDR1 SQVTM, CDR2 ANQGSEA. The CDR3 sequence is 14 residues long. With 6 bases removed from V and 1 base from J, the gap between germline ends came to 14 bases.

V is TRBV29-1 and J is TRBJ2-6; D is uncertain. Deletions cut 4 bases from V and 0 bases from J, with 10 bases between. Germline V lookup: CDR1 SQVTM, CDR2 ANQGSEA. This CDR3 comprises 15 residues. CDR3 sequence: CSVGIRVSGANVLTF. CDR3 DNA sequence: TGCAGCGTTGGGATTAGGGTCTCTGGGGCCAACGTCCTGACTTTC.

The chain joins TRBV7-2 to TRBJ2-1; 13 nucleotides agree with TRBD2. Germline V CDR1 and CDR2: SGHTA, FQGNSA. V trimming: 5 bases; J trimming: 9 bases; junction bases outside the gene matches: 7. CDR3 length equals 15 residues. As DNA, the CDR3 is TGTGCCAGCAGCGCCACTAGCGGGAGGGCGGGTGAGCAGTTCTTC. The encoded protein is CASSATSGRAGEQFF.

CDR3 coding DNA: TGTGCCAGCAGTTTAACGGGACAAGGCGGGCAGTACTTC. It specifies CASSLTGQGGQYF. This chain uses TRBV27 with TRBJ2-7; D possibly corresponds to TRBD1 (6 bases). Per germline, CDR1 MNHEY and CDR2 SMNVEV (reference sequence). The length of the CDR3 is 13 residues. Trimming removed 2 bases at V and 9 bases at J, with 14 bases between.

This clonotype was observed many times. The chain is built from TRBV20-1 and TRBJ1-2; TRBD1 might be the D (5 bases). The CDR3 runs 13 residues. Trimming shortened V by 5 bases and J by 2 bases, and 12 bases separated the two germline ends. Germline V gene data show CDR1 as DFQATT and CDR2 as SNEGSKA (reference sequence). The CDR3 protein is CSAYPGENYGYTF. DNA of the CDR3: TGCAGTGCTTACCCGGGGGAGAACTATGGCTACACCTTC.

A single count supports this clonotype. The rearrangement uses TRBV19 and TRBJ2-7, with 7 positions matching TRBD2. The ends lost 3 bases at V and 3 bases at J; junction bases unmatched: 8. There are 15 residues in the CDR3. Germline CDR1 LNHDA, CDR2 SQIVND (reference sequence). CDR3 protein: CASSIGTGGIYEQYF. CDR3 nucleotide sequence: TGTGCCAGTAGTATTGGGACCGGGGGGATCTACGAGCAGTACTTC. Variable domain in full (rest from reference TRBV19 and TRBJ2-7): DGGITQSPKYLFRKEGQNVTLSCEQNLNHDAMYWYRQDPGQGLRLIYYSQIVNDFQKGDIAEGYSVSREKKESFPLTVTSAQKNPTAFYLCASSIGTGGIYEQYFGPGTRLTVT.

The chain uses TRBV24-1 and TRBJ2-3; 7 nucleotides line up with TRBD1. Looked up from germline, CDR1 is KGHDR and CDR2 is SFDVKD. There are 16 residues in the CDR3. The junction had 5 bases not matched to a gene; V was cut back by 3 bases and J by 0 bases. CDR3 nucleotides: TGTGCCACCAGTGATCGAGGGGGCTCTAGCACAGATACGCAGTATTTT. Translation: CATSDRGGSSTDTQYF.

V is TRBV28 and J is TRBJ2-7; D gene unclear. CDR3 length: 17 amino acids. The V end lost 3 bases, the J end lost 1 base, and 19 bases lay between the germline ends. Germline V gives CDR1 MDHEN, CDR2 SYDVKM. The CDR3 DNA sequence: TGTGCCAGCAGTTTTGTAGGTTCGGACGGGCCTTCCTACGAGCAGTACTTC. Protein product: CASSFVGSDGPSYEQYF.

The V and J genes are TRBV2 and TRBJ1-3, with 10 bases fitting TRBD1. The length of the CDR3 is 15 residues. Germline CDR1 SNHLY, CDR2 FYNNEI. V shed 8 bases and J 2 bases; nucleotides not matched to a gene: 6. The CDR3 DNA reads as TGTGCCAGCGCGTTCGGGACAGGGGCTGGAAACACCATATATTTT. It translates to CASAFGTGAGNTIYF. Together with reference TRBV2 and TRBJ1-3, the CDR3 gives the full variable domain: EPEVTQTPSHQVTQMGQEVILRCVPISNHLYFYWYRQILGQKVEFLVSFYNNEISEKSEIFDDQFSVERPDGSNFTLKIRSTKLEDSAMYFCASAFGTGAGNTIYFGEGSWLTVV.

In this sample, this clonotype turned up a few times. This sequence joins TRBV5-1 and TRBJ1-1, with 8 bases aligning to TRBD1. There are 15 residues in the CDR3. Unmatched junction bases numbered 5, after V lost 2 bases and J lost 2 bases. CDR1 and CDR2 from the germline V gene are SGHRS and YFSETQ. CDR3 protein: CASSLGTGINTEAFF. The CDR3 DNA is TGCGCCAGCAGCTTAGGGACAGGAATAAACACTGAAGCTTTCTTT.

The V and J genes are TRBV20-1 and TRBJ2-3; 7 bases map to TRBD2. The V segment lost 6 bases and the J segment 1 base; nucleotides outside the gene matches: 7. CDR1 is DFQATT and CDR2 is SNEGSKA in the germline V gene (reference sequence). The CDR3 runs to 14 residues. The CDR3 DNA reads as TGCAGTGCAGGGCCTAGCGGAGGCACAGATACGCAGTATTTT. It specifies CSAGPSGGTDTQYF.

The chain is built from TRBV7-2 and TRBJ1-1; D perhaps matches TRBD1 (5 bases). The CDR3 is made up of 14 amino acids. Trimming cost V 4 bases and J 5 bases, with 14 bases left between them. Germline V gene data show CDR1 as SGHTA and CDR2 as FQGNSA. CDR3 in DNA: TGTGCCAGCAGCTCGCAGGGTGGGGAAACTGAAGCTTTCTTT. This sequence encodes CASSSQGGETEAFF.

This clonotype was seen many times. CDR3 in DNA: TGTGCCAGCAGCTCCACAGATACGCAGTATTTT. Residues: CASSSTDTQYF. The chain recombines TRBV7-9 with TRBJ2-3; D gene unclear. Germline V gene data show CDR1 as SEHNR and CDR2 as FQNEAQ (reference sequence). V was pared by 4 bases and J by 2 bases, with 1 base between. CDR3 length equals 11 residues.

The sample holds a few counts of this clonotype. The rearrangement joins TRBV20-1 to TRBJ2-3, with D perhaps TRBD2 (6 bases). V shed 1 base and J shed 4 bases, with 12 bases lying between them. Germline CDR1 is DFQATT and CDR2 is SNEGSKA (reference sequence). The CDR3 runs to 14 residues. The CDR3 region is CSARVSGSSDTQYF. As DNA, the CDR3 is TGCAGTGCTAGAGTTAGCGGAAGCTCAGATACGCAGTATTTT.

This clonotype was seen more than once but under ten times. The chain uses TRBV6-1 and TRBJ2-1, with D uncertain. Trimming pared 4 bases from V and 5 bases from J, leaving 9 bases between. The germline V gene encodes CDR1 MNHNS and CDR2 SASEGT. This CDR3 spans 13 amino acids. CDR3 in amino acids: CASSVINDNEQFF. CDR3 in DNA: TGTGCCAGCAGTGTCATAAACGACAATGAGCAGTTCTTC.

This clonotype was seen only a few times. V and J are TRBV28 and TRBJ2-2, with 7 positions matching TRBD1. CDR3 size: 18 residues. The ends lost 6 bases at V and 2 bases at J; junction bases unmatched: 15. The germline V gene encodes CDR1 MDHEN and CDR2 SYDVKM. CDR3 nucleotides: TGTGCCAGCAGGGGCCAGGTGCCACAGGGGCCTAACACCGGGGAGCTGTTTTTT. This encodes CASRGQVPQGPNTGELFF.

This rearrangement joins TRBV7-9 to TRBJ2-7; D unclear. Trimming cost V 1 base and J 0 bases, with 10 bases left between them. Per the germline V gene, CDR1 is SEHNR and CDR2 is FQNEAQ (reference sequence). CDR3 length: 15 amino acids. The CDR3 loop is CASSLGGPLSYEQYF. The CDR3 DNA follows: TGTGCCAGCAGCTTAGGAGGCCCCCTCTCCTACGAGCAGTACTTC.

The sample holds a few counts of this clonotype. CDR3 bases: TGTGCCAGCAGCCCCAGGGGAGGTAGCAAGGAGACCCAGTACTTC. The encoded protein is CASSPRGGSKETQYF. V is TRBV11-2 and J is TRBJ2-5; D may correspond to TRBD1 or TRBD2 (6 bases each). The CDR3 extends over 15 amino acids. V was trimmed by 5 bases and J by 5 bases, leaving 18 bases between them. Germline assignment: CDR1 SGHAT and CDR2 FQNNGV.

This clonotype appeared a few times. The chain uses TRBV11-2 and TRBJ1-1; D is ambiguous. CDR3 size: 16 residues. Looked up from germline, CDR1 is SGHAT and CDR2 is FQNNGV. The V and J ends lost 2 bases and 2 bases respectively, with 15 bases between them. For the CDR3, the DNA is TGTGCCAGCAGCTTAACCCCTAACGCGGGAAACACTGAAGCTTTCTTT. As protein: CASSLTPNAGNTEAFF.